Listed below are T cell receptor beta chains from one sample, sequenced in a study of PD-1 blockade in classical Hodgkin lymphoma. Sequenced by immunoSEQ multiplex PCR; TCRdb stores in-frame clones only, minus some. The sample carries roughly 38,000 clones, approximately 90% recorded once. The source was peripheral blood mononuclear cells (PBMCs), collected before the second cycle of nivolumab. These receptors all come from a human donor with classical Hodgkin lymphoma. Both conserved end residues are part of each CDR3. The D gene is left open where the match is weak. Expanded clones get a size class; other rows say once, few or many, or leave the size out.

D gene	clone size	V gene	J gene	CDR3 protein	CDR3 DNA
-	-	TRBV29-1	TRBJ2-1	CSVEGGQGRTGEQFF	TGCAGCGTTGAAGGCGGACAAGGTCGTACGGGTGAGCAGTTCTTC
-	-	TRBV9	TRBJ1-2	CASSVVEVDYGYTF	TGTGCCAGCAGCGTAGTTGAGGTTGACTATGGCTACACCTTC
-	-	TRBV5-1	TRBJ2-5	CASSSGGGVGETQYF	TGCGCCAGCAGCTCCGGTGGTGGGGTGGGTGAGACCCAGTACTTC
-	once	TRBV7-6	TRBJ2-3	CASSQNLDPSYTQYF	TGTGCCAGCAGCCAAAATCTAGATCCAAGCTATACGCAGTATTTT
TRBD1	once	TRBV7-6	TRBJ1-2	CASSATGGTTGYTF	TGTGCCAGCAGCGCTACAGGGGGGACTACTGGCTACACCTTC
-	-	TRBV2	TRBJ2-7	CASSEGRFSYEQYF	TGTGCCAGCAGTGAAGGGCGGTTCTCCTACGAGCAGTACTTC
-	-	TRBV20-1	TRBJ1-3	CSLREGNTIYF	TGCAGTCTAAGAGAGGGAAACACCATATATTTT
-	-	TRBV11-2	TRBJ2-1	CASTQKGSVRDEQFF	TGTGCCAGCACCCAAAAGGGGTCCGTTCGAGATGAGCAGTTCTTC
-	-	TRBV6-1	TRBJ2-3	CASREGGPTDTQYF	TGTGCCAGCAGGGAGGGGGGACCCACAGATACGCAGTATTTT
-	once	TRBV19	TRBJ1-1	CASSIDHTGTTEAFF	TGTGCCAGTAGTATAGATCATACAGGGACCACTGAAGCTTTCTTT
TRBD1	-	TRBV14	TRBJ2-7	CASSQDPWDRIYEQYF	TGTGCCAGCAGCCAAGATCCGTGGGACAGGATCTACGAGCAGTACTTC
TRBD2	-	TRBV5-4	TRBJ2-3	CASSLEVSGRGDTQYF	TGTGCCAGCAGCTTGGAGGTTAGCGGGAGAGGAGATACGCAGTATTTT
TRBD1	-	TRBV9	TRBJ2-2	CASSTPGTGGPGELFF	TGTGCCAGCAGCACTCCCGGGACAGGGGGTCCCGGGGAGCTGTTTTTT
TRBD1	-	TRBV4-3	TRBJ1-4	CASSQEFGEGAVEKLFF	TGCGCCAGCAGCCAAGAGTTTGGGGAGGGGGCGGTTGAAAAACTGTTTTTT
-	-	TRBV6-5	TRBJ2-3	CASRTDSTDTQYF	TGTGCCAGCAGGACGGACAGCACAGATACGCAGTATTTT
-	-	TRBV28	TRBJ2-7	CASSFIKVGAGPSYEQYF	TGTGCCAGCAGTTTTATCAAGGTAGGGGCAGGACCATCCTACGAGCAGTACTTC
-	-	TRBV27	TRBJ1-6	CASSSGTYNSPLHF	TGTGCCAGCAGTTCGGGGACCTATAATTCACCCCTCCACTTT
TRBD2	-	TRBV6-6	TRBJ2-7	CASTIAGTHEQYF	TGTGCCAGTACTATAGCGGGAACCCACGAGCAGTACTTC
TRBD1	-	TRBV29-1	TRBJ1-2	CSAGDRANYGYTF	TGCAGCGCCGGGGACAGGGCTAACTATGGCTACACCTTC
TRBD2	-	TRBV6-5	TRBJ2-7	CASSPGGRTVYEQYF	TGTGCCAGCAGCCCGGGGGGGCGCACGGTCTACGAGCAGTACTTC
TRBD2	-	TRBV5-1	TRBJ2-3	CASSLTSGTSTDTQYF	TGCGCCAGCAGCCTGACAAGCGGGACTAGCACAGATACGCAGTATTTT
TRBD1	-	TRBV7-9	TRBJ2-5	CASSSDWDRGLETQYF	TGTGCCAGCAGCTCGGATTGGGACAGGGGGCTGGAGACCCAGTACTTC
-	-	TRBV28	TRBJ2-7	CASSLAYEQYF	TGTGCCAGCAGTTTAGCCTACGAGCAGTACTTC
-	-	TRBV6-1	TRBJ2-5	CASSEIGAMAETQYF	TGTGCCAGCAGTGAAATCGGGGCGATGGCAGAGACCCAGTACTTC
-	-	TRBV6-1	TRBJ1-4	CASHGRVNEKLFF	TGTGCCAGTCACGGGCGCGTTAATGAAAAACTGTTTTTT
-	-	TRBV28	TRBJ2-2	CASSLNTGELFF	TGTGCCAGCAGTTTGAACACCGGGGAGCTGTTTTTT
TRBD2	-	TRBV29-1	TRBJ2-1	CSVDLLAGGSWGNNEQFF	TGCAGCGTTGATCTACTAGCGGGAGGTTCGTGGGGTAACAATGAGCAGTTCTTC
-	few	TRBV7-2	TRBJ1-2	CASSLVVGSYGYTF	TGTGCCAGCAGCTTAGTGGTCGGGAGTTATGGCTACACCTTC
-	-	TRBV27	TRBJ1-5	CASSGAGSNQPQHF	TGTGCCAGCTCGGGAGCCGGCAGCAATCAGCCCCAGCATTTT
-	-	TRBV29-1	TRBJ2-5	CSAGGETQYF	TGCAGCGCAGGTGGAGAGACCCAGTACTTC
-	-	TRBV14	TRBJ2-7	CASSPTGGPYEQYF	TGTGCCAGCAGCCCGACCGGTGGCCCCTACGAGCAGTACTTC
-	-	TRBV5-6	TRBJ2-7	CASSLAQSHEQYF	TGTGCCAGCAGCTTGGCCCAGAGCCACGAGCAGTACTTC
-	-	TRBV7-2	TRBJ2-2	CASSPRGSNTGELFF	TGTGCCAGCAGCCCGCGTGGTAGCAACACCGGGGAGCTGTTTTTT
TRBD1	few	TRBV5-1	TRBJ1-4	CASRPGTGNEKLFF	TGCGCCAGCCGACCCGGGACAGGGAATGAAAAACTGTTTTTT
TRBD1	-	TRBV28	TRBJ2-3	CASSDPRDRGLWNTQYF	TGTGCCAGCAGCGATCCACGAGACAGGGGGCTTTGGAATACGCAGTATTTT
TRBD2	-	TRBV10-3	TRBJ2-3	CAIAEGREFGDTQYF	TGTGCCATCGCCGAGGGGCGGGAGTTCGGGGATACGCAGTATTTT
-	-	TRBV6-5	TRBJ2-2	CASSYFGQGELFF	TGTGCCAGCAGTTACTTCGGCCAAGGGGAGCTGTTTTTT
-	-	TRBV21-1	TRBJ1-2	CASSPGAGGYGYTF	TGTGCCAGCAGCCCCGGGGCAGGGGGATATGGCTACACCTTC
TRBD1	-	TRBV4-2	TRBJ1-3	CASSQIRGGTGNTIYF	TGTGCCAGCAGCCAAATCCGAGGGGGCACTGGAAACACCATATATTTT
-	-	TRBV14	TRBJ2-3	CASSPGDGNTQYF	TGTGCCAGCAGCCCAGGGGATGGGAATACGCAGTATTTT
TRBD1	-	TRBV19	TRBJ2-7	CASSIAKDRGHPYEQYF	TGTGCCAGTAGTATAGCAAAGGACAGGGGGCATCCCTACGAGCAGTACTTC
TRBD2	-	TRBV19	TRBJ2-1	CASSIRIRGGSHNEQFF	TGTGCCAGTAGTATACGGATCCGGGGGGGCTCCCACAATGAGCAGTTCTTC
-	-	TRBV28	TRBJ1-4	CASSLPSIRSDGLFF	TGTGCCAGCAGTTTACCCAGCATCCGTTCCGATGGACTGTTTTTT
-	-	TRBV19	TRBJ2-1	CASSLRGPSYNEQFF	TGTGCCAGTAGTTTGCGGGGGCCCTCCTACAATGAGCAGTTCTTC
-	-	TRBV28	TRBJ2-4	CASTPPRSLAKNIQYF	TGTGCCAGCACCCCCCCGCGCAGCCTAGCCAAAAACATTCAGTACTTC
-	-	TRBV5-1	TRBJ2-1	CASSAREAYNEQFF	TGCGCCAGCAGTGCCAGGGAGGCCTACAATGAGCAGTTCTTC
-	-	TRBV6-6	TRBJ2-7	CASSLQSYEQYF	TGTGCCAGCAGCTTACAGAGCTACGAGCAGTACTTC
TRBD1	-	TRBV28	TRBJ1-5	CAIRTGGAYQPQHF	TGTGCCATTAGGACAGGGGGGGCCTATCAGCCCCAGCATTTT
-	-	TRBV5-8	TRBJ2-7	CASSLSGWEQYF	TGTGCCAGCAGCTTGTCAGGATGGGAGCAGTACTTC